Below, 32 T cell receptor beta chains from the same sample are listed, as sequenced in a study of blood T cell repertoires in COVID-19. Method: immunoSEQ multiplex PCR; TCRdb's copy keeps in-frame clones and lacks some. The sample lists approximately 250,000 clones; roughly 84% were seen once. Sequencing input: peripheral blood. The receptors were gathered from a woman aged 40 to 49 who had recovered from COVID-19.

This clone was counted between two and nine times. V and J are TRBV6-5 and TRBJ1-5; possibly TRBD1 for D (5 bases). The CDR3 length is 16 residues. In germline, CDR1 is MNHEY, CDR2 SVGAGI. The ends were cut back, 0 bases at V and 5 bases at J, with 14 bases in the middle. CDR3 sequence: CASSYSGGRYDQPQHF. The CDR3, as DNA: TGTGCCAGCAGTTACTCCGGGGGAAGGTACGATCAGCCCCAGCATTTT.

The CDR3 protein is CASSPGQGDNTEAFF. CDR3 DNA: TGTGCCAGCAGCCCCGGACAGGGAGATAACACTGAAGCTTTCTTT. The V call is TRBV6-2 or TRBV6-3, the J call TRBJ1-1, with 8 bases fitting TRBD1. Germline V gene sequence: CDR1 MNHEY, CDR2 SVGEGT. The CDR3 covers 15 residues. With 6 bases clipped from V and 2 bases from J, the junction kept 8 bases outside the gene matches.

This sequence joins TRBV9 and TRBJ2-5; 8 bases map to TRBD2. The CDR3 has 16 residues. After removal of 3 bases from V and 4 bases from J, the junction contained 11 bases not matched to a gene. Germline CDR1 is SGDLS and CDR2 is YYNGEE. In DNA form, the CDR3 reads TGTGCCAGCAGCGGTGGAGCGGGGGTCACCTTAGAGACCCAGTACTTC. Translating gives CASSGGAGVTLETQYF. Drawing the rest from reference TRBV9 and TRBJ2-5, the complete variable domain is DSGVTQTPKHLITATGQRVTLRCSPRSGDLSVYWYQQSLDQGLQFLIQYYNGEERAKGNILERFSAQQFPDLHSELNLSSLELGDSALYFCASSGGAGVTLETQYFGPGTRLLVL.

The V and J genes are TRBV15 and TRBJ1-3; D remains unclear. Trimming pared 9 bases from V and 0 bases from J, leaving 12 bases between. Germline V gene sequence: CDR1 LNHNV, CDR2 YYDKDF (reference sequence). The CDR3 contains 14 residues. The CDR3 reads CATKNRNSGNTIYF. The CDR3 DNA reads TGTGCCACAAAAAACAGAAACTCTGGAAACACCATATATTTT.

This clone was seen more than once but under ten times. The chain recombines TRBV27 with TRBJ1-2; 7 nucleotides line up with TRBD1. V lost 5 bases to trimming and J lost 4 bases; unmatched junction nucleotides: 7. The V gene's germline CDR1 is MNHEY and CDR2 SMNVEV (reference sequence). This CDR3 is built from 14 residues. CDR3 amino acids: CASSPRGRSYGYTF. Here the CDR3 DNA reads TGTGCCAGCAGTCCAAGGGGGCGCAGCTATGGCTACACCTTC.

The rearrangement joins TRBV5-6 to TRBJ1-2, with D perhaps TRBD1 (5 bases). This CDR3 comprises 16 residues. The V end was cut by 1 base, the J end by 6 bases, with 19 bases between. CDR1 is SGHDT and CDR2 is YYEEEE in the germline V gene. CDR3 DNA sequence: TGTGCCAGCAGCTTGTTTGGGGCAGAACTTGGGGATGGCTACACCTTC. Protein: CASSLFGAELGDGYTF. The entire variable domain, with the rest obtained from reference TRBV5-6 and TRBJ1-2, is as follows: DAGVTQSPTHLIKTRGQQVTLRCSPKSGHDTVSWYQQALGQGPQFIFQYYEEEERQRGNFPDRFSGHQFPNYSSELNVNALLLGDSALYLCASSLFGAELGDGYTFGSGTRLTVV.

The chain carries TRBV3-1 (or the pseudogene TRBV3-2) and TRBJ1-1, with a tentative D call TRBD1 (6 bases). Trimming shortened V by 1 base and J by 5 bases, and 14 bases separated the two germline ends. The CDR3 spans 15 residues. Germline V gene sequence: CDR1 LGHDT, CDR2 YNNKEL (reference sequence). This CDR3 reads CASSQGVQGSTEAFF. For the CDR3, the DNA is TGTGCCAGCAGCCAAGGTGTCCAGGGGAGTACTGAAGCTTTCTTT.

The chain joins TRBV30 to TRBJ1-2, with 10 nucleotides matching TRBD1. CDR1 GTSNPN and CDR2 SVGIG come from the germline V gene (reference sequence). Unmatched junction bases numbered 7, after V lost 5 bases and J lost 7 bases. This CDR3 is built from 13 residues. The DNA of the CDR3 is TGTGCCTGGGGACAGGGGGGTTTCTCTGGCTACACCTTC. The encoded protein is CAWGQGGFSGYTF.

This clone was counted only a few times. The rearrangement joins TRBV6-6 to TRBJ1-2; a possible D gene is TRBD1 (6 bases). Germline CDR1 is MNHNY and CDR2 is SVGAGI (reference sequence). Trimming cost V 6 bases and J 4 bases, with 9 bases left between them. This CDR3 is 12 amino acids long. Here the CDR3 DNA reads TGTGCCAGCAGCCAGGACAGCTATGGCTACACCTTC. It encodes CASSQDSYGYTF.

The DNA for the CDR3 is TGCGCCAGCAGCTTGGCTGATTCAGGGAACACCGGGGAGCTGTTTTTT. It yields the protein CASSLADSGNTGELFF. This chain links TRBV5-1 with TRBJ2-2, with no clear D. V gave up 0 bases and J gave up 1 base, with 10 bases separating them. This CDR3 comprises 16 residues. Germline CDR1 is SGHRS and CDR2 is YFSETQ.

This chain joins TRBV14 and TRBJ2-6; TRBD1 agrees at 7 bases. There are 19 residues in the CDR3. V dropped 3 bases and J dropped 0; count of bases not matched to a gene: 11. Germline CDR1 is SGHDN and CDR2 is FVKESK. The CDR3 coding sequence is TGTGCCAGCAGCCAGACGGGACAGCCAGCCCTCTCTGGGGCCAACGTCCTGACTTTC. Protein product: CASSQTGQPALSGANVLTF.

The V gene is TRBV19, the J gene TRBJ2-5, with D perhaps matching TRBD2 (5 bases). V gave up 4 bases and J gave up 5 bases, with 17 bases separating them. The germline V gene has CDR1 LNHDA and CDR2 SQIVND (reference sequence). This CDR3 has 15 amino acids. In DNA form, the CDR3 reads TGTGCCAGTAGTACCCGTGGGGAAAGGAGGGAGACCCAGTACTTC. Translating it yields CASSTRGERRETQYF.

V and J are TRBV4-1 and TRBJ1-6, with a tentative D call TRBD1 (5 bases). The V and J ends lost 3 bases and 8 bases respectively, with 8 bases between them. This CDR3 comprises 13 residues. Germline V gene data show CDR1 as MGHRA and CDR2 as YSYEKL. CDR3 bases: TGCGCCAGCAGCCAGATCAGGGATTCACCCCTCCACTTT. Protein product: CASSQIRDSPLHF.

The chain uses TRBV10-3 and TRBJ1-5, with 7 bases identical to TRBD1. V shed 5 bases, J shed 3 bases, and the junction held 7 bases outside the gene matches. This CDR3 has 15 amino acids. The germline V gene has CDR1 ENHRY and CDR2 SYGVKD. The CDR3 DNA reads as TGTGCCATCAGTAAGAACAGGGGAGACAATCAGCCCCAGCATTTT. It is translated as CAISKNRGDNQPQHF.

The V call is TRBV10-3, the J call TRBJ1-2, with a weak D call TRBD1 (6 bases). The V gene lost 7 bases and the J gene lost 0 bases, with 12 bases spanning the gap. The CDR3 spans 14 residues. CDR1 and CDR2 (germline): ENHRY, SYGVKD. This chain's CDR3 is CAITQDSTNYGYTF. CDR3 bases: TGTGCCATCACCCAGGACAGTACTAACTATGGCTACACCTTC.

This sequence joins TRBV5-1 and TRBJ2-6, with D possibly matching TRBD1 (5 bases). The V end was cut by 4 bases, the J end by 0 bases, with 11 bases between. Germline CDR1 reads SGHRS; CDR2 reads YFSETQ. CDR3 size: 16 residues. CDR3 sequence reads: CASSQDNPSGANVLTF. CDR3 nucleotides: TGCGCCAGCAGCCAGGACAACCCCTCTGGGGCCAACGTCCTGACTTTC.

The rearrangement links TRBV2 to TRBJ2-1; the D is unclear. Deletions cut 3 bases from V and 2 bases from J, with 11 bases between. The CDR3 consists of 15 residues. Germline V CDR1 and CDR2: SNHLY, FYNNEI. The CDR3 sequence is CASSDLGGTYNEQFF. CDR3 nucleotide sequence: TGTGCCAGCAGTGATCTAGGTGGAACCTACAATGAGCAGTTCTTC.

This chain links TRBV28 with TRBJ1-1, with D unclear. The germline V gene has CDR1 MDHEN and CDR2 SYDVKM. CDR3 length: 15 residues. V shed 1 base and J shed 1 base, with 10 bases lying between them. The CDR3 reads CASSLYLPRNTEAFF. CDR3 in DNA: TGTGCCAGCAGTTTATATCTCCCTCGGAACACTGAAGCTTTCTTT.

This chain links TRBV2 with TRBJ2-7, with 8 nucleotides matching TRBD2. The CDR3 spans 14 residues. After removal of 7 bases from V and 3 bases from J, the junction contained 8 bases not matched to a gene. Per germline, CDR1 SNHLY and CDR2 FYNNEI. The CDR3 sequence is CASKERGTFYEQYF. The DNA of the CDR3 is TGTGCCAGCAAGGAGCGGGGGACCTTCTACGAGCAGTACTTC.

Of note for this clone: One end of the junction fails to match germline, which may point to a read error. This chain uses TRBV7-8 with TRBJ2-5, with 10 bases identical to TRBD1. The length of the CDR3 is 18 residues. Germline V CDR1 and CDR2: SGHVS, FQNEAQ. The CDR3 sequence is CATSLGFHTDRGSGTQYF. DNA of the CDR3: TGTGCCACCAGCTTAGGTTTTCACACGGACAGGGGGTCGGGGACCCAGTACTTC.

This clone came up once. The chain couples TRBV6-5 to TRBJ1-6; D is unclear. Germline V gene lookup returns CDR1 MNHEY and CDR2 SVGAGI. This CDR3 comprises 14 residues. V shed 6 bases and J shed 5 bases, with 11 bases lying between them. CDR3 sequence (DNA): TGTGCCAGCAGGGGAGACTGGCATAATTCACCCCTCCACTTT. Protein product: CASRGDWHNSPLHF.

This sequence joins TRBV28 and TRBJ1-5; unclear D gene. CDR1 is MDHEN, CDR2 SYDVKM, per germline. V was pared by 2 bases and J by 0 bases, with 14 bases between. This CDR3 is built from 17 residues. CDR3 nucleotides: TGTGCCAGCAGTTTACTCGGCCGAGGCTATAGCAATCAGCCCCAGCATTTT. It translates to CASSLLGRGYSNQPQHF.

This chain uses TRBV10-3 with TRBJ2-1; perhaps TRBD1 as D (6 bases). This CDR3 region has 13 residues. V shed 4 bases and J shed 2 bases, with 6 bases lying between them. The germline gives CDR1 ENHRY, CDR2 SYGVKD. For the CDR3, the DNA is TGTGCCATCAGTGGGACAGCCTACAATGAGCAGTTCTTC. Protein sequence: CAISGTAYNEQFF.

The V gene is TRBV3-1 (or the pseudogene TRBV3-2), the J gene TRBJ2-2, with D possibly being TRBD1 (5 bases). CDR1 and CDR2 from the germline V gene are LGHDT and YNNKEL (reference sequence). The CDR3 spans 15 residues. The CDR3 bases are TGTGCGACCAGCAATCTAAGGGGGAACACCGGGGAGCTGTTTTTT. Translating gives CATSNLRGNTGELFF.

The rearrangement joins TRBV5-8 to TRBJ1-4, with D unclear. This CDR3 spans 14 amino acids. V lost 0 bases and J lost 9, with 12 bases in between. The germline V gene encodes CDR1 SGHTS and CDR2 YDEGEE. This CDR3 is CASSLGRDPQKLFF. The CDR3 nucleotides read TGTGCCAGCAGCTTGGGGAGGGATCCCCAAAAACTGTTTTTT.

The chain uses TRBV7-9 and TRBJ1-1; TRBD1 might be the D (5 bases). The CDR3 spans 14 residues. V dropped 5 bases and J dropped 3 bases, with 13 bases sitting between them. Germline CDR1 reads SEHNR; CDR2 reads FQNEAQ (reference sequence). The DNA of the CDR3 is TGTGCCAGCAGCGATCAGGGTGGGGACACTGAAGCTTTCTTT. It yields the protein CASSDQGGDTEAFF.

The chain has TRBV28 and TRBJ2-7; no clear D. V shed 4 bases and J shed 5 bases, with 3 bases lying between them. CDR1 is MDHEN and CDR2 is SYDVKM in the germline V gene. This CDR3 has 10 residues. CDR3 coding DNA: TGTGCCAGCAGTTCAAACGAGCAGTACTTC. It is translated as CASSSNEQYF.

CDR3 protein: CASSLAGNTYEQYF. The CDR3 coding sequence is TGCGCCAGCAGCTTAGCAGGGAACACCTACGAGCAGTACTTC. This sequence joins TRBV5-1 and TRBJ2-7; a weak D match, TRBD1 (5 bases). V was trimmed by 2 bases and J by 2 bases, leaving 11 bases between them. The CDR3 is 14 residues long. Looked up from germline, CDR1 is SGHRS and CDR2 is YFSETQ.

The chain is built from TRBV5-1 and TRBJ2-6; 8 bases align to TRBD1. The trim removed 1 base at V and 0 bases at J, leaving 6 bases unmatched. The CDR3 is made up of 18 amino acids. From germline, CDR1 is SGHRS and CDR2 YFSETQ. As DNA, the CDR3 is TGCGCCAGCAGCTTGTTCGGGACAGGCCCCTCTGGGGCCAACGTCCTGACTTTC. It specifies CASSLFGTGPSGANVLTF.

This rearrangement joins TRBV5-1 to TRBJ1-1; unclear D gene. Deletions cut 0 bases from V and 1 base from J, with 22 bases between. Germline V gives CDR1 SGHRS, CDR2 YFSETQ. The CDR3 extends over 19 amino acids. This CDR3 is CASSLVWAGGGESNTEAFF. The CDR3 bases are TGCGCCAGCAGCTTGGTGTGGGCGGGAGGTGGTGAGTCGAACACTGAAGCTTTCTTT.

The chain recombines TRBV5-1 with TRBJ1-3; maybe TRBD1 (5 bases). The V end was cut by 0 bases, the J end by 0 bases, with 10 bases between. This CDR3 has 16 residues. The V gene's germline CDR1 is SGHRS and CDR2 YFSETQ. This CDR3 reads CASSLEQALSGNTIYF. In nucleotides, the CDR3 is TGCGCCAGCAGCTTGGAACAGGCCCTCTCTGGAAACACCATATATTTT.

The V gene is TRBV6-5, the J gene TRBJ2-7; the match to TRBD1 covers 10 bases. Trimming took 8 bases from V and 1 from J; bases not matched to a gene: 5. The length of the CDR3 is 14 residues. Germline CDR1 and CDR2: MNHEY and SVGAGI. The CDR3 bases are TGTGCCAGCGCCAAGGGACAGGGGTCCTACGAGCAGTACTTC. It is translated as CASAKGQGSYEQYF.